This TCR beta chain was identified in a study of blood T cell repertoires in COVID-19 (dated by TCRdb to the early 2020s). For the wider study: Collaborator samples came from the United States, Italy and Spain and covered acute and convalescent phases of COVID-19. The dataset comprised deeply sampled blood TCRbeta repertoires from subjects exposed to, actively infected with, or recovered from COVID-19. Samples were obtained from the ongoing ImmuneRACE study (first 160 participants) and from over 1,000 subjects provided by 6 global collaborators. A freely available public database, intended as a resource for researchers studying the immune response to SARS-CoV-2, is where the repertoires were released. Where HLA class I and class II types were available, the types were taken from metadata supplied by the sample provider, not from assay-based typing. The prospective study material was composed of cDNA or gDNA derived from T cells, B-cell-depleted T cells, or PBMCs. Nearly every sample came with metadata listing a de-identified subject ID, COVID-19 status, age in years and sex. General study outcomes and caveats: Clinical and demographic metadata were provided uncurated, with the amount varying by source and participant.

Remarks on this clone: Its antigen has not been determined. The sample holds no much larger clone one base away, and base qualities are not on file.

In Seattle, one collaborating source enrolled patients while the infection was active and tracked those patients longitudinally over the course of disease. Collaborating institutions collected whole blood in K2EDTA tubes following their own protocols. Collaborator samples were shipped for TCRbeta analysis as frozen whole blood, isolated PBMCs, or DNA extracted from either sample type. The immunoSEQ Assay, a bias-controlled multiplex PCR, was used to amplify TCRbeta CDR3 regions from genomic DNA. The source study handled its data this way. The number of nucleated cells in each sample was estimated by amplification of reference gene primers within the assay. Sequence reads were collapsed and filtered to measure the absolute abundance of every unique TCRbeta CDR3 rearrangement. For each sample, productive Simpson clonality was calculated as the square root of Simpson's diversity index across productive rearrangements. TCRdb re-hosts the immuneACCESS table, in-frame sequences only. Its copies lack some clones; in the studies checked, an unresolved V gene accounts for under half of them, and the cause for the rest is not known. The V and J calls and clone size come from that table; D and trimming were worked out from the DNA. This sample is represented by 150,000 to 250,000 clones; 70% to 80% of them were singletons. Together, the top ten hold over 5% of the sample.

The germline V gene sets CDR1 to MNHEY and CDR2 to SVGEGT. From the cysteine through the phenylalanine, the CDR3 covers 19 amino acids. Here the CDR3 DNA is all that survives: 57 bases in frame from base 1. For this chain, trimming is 4 bases at the V end and 0 bases at the J end, and the number of junction bases without a gene match is 10. The rearranged segments are TRBV6-2 or TRBV6-3 and TRBJ2-2, and 11 junction bases match TRBD2. This receptor was obtained from a woman aged 40 to 55 with COVID-19, enrolled during active disease. What was sequenced was peripheral blood. Here is the DNA: TGTGCCAGCAGTTTAAATAGCGGGGGGGTTTACGCGAACACCGGGGAGCTGTTTTTT. The resulting protein is CASSLNSGGVYANTGELFF.